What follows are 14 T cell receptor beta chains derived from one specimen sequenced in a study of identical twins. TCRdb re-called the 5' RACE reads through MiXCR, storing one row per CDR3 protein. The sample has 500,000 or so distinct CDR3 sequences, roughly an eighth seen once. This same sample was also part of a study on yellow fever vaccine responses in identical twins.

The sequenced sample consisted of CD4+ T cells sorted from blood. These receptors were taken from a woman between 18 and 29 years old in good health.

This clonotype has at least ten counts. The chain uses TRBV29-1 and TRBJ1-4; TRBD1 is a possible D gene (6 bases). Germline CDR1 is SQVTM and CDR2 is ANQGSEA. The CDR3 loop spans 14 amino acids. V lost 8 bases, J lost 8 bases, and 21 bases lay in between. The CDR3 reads CSSSNRERGEKLFF. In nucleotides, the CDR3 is TGCAGCAGTTCCAACAGGGAACGCGGCGAAAAACTGTTTTTT.

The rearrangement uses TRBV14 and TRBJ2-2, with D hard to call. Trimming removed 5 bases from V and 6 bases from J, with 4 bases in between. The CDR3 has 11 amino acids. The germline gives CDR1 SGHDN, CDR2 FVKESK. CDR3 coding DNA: TGTGCCAGCAGCGAAGCCGGGGAGCTGTTTTTT. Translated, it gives CASSEAGELFF. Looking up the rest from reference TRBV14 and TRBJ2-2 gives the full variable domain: EAGVTQFPSHSVIEKGQTVTLRCDPISGHDNLYWYRRVMGKEIKFLLHFVKESKQDESGMPNNRFLAERTGGTYSTLKVQPAELEDSGVYFCASSEAGELFFGEGSRLTVL.

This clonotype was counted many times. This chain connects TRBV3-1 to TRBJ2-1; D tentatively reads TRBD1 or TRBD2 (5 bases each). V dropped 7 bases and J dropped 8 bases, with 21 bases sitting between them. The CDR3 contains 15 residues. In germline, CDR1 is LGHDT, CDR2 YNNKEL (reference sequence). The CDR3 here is CASNGTPAYLDEQFF. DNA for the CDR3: TGTGCCAGCAACGGGACCCCGGCCTATTTGGATGAGCAGTTCTTC.

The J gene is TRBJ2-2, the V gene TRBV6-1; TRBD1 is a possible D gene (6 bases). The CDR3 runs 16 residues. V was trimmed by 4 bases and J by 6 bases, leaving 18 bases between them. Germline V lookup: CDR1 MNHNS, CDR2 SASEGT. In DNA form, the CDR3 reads TGTGCCAGCAGTGCACTTATAACAGGGCTTCCCGGGGAGCTGTTTTTT. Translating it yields CASSALITGLPGELFF.

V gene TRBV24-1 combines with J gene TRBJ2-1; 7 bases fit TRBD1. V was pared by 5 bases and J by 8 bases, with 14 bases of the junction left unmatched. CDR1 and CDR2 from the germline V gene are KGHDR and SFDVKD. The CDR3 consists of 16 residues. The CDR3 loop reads CATSGANPGQTHEQFF. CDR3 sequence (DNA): TGTGCCACCAGTGGCGCCAACCCGGGACAGACCCATGAGCAGTTCTTC.

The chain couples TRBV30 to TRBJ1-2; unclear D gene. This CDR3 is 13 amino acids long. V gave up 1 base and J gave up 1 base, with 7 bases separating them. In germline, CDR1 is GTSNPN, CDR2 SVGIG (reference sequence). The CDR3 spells CAWSGSDNYGYTF. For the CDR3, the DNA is TGTGCCTGGAGTGGCAGTGATAACTATGGCTACACCTTC.

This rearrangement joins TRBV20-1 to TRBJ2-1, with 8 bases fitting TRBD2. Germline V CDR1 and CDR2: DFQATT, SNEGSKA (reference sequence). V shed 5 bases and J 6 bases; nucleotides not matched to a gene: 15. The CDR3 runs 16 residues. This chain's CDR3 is CSAAPHPGGAGNEQFF. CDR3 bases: TGCAGTGCTGCCCCCCACCCGGGGGGGGCAGGCAATGAGCAGTTCTTC.

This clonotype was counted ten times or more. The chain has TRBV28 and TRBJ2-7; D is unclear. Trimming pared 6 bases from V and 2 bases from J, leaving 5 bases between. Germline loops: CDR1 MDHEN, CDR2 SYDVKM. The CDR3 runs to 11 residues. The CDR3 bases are TGTGCCAGCAGCGACCCCTACGAGCAGTACTTC. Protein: CASSDPYEQYF.

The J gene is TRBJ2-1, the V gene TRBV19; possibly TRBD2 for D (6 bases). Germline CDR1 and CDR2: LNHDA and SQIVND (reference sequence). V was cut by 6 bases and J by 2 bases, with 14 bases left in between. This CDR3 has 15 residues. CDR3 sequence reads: CASSPGPGAYNEQFF. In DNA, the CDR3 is TGTGCCAGTAGCCCGGGGCCGGGGGCCTACAATGAGCAGTTCTTC.

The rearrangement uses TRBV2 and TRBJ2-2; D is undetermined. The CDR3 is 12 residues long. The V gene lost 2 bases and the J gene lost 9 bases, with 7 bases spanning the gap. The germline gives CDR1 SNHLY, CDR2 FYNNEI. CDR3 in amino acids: CASSESARELFF. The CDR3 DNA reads TGTGCCAGCAGTGAATCGGCCAGGGAGCTGTTTTTT.

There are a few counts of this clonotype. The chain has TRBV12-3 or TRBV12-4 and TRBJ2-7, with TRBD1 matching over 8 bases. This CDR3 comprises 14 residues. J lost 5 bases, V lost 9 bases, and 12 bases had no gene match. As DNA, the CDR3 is TGTGCCAGAGAATACGACAGGGGTGGCCACGAGCAGTACTTC. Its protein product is CAREYDRGGHEQYF.

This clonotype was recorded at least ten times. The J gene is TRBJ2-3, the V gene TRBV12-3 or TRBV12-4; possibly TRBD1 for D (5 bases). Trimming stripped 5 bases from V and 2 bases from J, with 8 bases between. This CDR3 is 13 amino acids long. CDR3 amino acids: CASSRRDTDTQYF. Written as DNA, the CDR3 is TGTGCCAGCAGTCGCAGGGACACAGATACGCAGTATTTT.

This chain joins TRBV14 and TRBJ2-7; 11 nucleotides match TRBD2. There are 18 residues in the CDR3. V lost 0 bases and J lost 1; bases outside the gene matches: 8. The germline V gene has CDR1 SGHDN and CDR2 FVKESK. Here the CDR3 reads CASSQESLLAGVSYEQYF. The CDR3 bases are TGTGCCAGCAGCCAAGAATCGCTACTAGCGGGAGTTTCCTACGAGCAGTACTTC.

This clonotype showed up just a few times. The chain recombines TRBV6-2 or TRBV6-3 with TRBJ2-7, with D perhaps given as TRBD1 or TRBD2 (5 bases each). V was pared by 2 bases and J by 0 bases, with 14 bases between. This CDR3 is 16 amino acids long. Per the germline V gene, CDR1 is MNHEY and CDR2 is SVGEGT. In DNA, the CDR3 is TGTGCCAGCAGTTACGAGGGGCCGTCCTTCTCCTACGAGCAGTACTTC. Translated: CASSYEGPSFSYEQYF.